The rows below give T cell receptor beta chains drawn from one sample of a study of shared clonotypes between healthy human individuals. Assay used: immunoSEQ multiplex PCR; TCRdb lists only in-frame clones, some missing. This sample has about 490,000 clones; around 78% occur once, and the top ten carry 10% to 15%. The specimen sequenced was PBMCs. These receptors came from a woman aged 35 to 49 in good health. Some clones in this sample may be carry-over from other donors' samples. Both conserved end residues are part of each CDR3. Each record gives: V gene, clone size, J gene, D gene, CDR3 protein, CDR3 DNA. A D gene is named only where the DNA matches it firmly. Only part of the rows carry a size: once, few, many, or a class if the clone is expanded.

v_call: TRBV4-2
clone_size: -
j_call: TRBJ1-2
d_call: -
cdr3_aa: CASSLQGAGGGYTF
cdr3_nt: TGTGCCAGCAGCCTCCAGGGCGCCGGAGGTGGCTACACCTTC

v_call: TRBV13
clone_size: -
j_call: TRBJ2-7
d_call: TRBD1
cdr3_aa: CASSPDRGRYEQYF
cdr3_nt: TGTGCCAGCAGCCCCGACAGGGGGCGGTACGAGCAGTACTTC

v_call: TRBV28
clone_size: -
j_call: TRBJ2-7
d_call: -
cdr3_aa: CASSLTSSYEQYF
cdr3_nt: TGTGCCAGCAGTTTAACTAGCTCCTACGAGCAGTACTTC

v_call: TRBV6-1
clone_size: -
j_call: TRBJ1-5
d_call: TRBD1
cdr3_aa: CASSAGRTGGPQWPQHF
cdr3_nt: TGTGCCAGCAGTGCGGGTCGGACAGGGGGGCCTCAATGGCCCCAGCATTTT

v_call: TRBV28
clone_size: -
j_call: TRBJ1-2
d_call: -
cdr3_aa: CASSWRYGYTF
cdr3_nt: TGTGCCAGCAGTTGGCGGTATGGCTACACCTTC

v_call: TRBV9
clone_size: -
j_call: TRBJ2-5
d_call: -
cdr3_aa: CASSTHRALQETQYF
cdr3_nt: TGTGCCAGCAGCACCCACCGAGCCCTACAAGAGACCCAGTACTTC

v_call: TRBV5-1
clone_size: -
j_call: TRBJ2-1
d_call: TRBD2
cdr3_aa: CASSLAGSGVYNEQFF
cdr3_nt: TGCGCCAGCAGCTTGGCAGGTAGCGGGGTTTACAATGAGCAGTTCTTC

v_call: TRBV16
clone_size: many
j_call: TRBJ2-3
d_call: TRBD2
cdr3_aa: CASSHRQVTSVGDTQYF
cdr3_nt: TGTGCCAGCAGCCATCGTCAAGTGACTAGCGTAGGAGATACGCAGTATTTT

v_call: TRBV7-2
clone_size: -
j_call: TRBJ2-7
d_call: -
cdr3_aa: CASSLTFGVGEDEQYF
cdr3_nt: TGTGCCAGCAGCTTAACGTTTGGGGTAGGGGAGGACGAGCAGTACTTC

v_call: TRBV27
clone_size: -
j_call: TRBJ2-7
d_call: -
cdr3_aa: CASSLSHEQYF
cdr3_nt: TGTGCCAGCAGTTTATCGCACGAGCAGTACTTC

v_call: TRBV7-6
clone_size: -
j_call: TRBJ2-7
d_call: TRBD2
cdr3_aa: CASSLSSGTAYEQYF
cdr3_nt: TGTGCCAGCAGCTTAAGCAGCGGGACTGCCTACGAGCAGTACTTC

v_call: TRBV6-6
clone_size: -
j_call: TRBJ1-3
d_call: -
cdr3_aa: CASSYRGSGNTIYF
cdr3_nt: TGTGCCAGCAGTTACAGGGGTTCCGGAAACACCATATATTTT

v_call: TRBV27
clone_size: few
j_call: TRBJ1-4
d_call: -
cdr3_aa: CASSPGLANEKLFF
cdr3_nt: TGTGCCAGCAGTCCAGGTTTAGCTAATGAAAAACTGTTTTTT

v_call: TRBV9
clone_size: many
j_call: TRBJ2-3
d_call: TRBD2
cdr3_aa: CASSARLAGDADTQYF
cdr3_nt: TGTGCCAGCAGCGCTAGACTAGCGGGAGACGCAGATACGCAGTATTTT

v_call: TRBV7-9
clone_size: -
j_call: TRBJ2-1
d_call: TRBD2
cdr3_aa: CASSPRGYEQFF
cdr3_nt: TGTGCCAGCAGCCCGCGGGGGTATGAGCAGTTCTTC

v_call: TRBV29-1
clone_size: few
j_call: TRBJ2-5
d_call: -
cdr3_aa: CSVERLAQETQYF
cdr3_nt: TGCAGCGTGGAGAGACTCGCTCAAGAGACCCAGTACTTC

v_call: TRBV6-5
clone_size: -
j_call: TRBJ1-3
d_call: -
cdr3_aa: CASRTDGDSGNTIYF
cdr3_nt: TGTGCCAGCAGGACCGACGGGGACTCTGGAAACACCATATATTTT

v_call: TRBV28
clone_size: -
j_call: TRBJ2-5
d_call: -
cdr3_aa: CASRPGRLGGRETQYF
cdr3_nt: TGTGCCAGCAGGCCAGGCCGGCTGGGGGGGCGCGAGACCCAGTACTTC

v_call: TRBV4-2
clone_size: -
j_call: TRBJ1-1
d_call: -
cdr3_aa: CASSSMKANTEAFF
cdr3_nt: TGTGCCAGCAGCTCCATGAAGGCGAACACTGAAGCTTTCTTT

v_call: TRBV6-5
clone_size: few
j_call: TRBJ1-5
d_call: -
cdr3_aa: CASSYDRNQPQHF
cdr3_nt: TGTGCCAGCAGTTACGACAGAAATCAGCCCCAGCATTTT